Following are 10 T cell receptor beta chains from one sample sequenced in a study of tumor and adjacent non-tumor tissue in lung cancer. The template was RNA from unsorted bulk tissue. This non-tumor lung sample came from over 3 cm beyond the tumor edge. TCRbeta libraries were built with three rounds of nested PCR, modified from ARM-PCR. TCRdb analysed the multiplex PCR reads with MiXCR anew, one entry per CDR3 protein. The sample has around 74,000 distinct CDR3 sequences, approximately 71% seen once. Sequencing was done on a sample of distant non-tumor lung tissue. Every receptor here comes from a woman between 45 and 60 years old with non-small cell lung cancer.

Turning to this clonotype: Possible read error: a much larger clone is one base away. This chain links TRBV6-1 with TRBJ2-3; TRBD2 matches at 11 bases. The ends lost 11 bases at V and 0 bases at J; junction bases unmatched: 13. Germline CDR1 and CDR2: MNHNS and SASEGT. CDR3 length equals 17 residues. The CDR3 region is CAGTLLAGGWSTDTQYF. The CDR3 DNA sequence: TGTGCCGGCACCCTGTTAGCGGGAGGGTGGAGCACAGATACGCAGTATTTT.

This clonotype was seen ten or more times. The gene calls are TRBV20-1 and TRBJ1-2, with D unresolved. The length of the CDR3 is 15 residues. V was pared by 1 base and J by 2 bases, with 14 bases between. Per germline, CDR1 DFQATT and CDR2 SNEGSKA (reference sequence). CDR3 in DNA: TGCAGTGCTAGAGGTTCCGGACTGAGCAACTATGGCTACACCTTC. The encoded protein is CSARGSGLSNYGYTF.

Points on this clonotype: A much larger clonotype is one base distant, so this may be a read error. This chain joins TRBV20-1 and TRBJ1-5, with D unresolved. V shed 6 bases and J shed 0 bases, with 18 bases lying between them. Per germline, CDR1 DFQATT and CDR2 SNEGSKA (reference sequence). The CDR3 covers 16 residues. The CDR3 nucleotides read TGCAGTGCGCACGGGTCAGAAGACTATAGCAATCAGCCCCAGCATTTT. It is translated as CSAHGSEDYSNQPQHF.

To note about this clonotype: A junction boundary mismatches the germline segment, possibly from a read error. The V gene is TRBV28, the J gene TRBJ2-7; TRBD2 agrees at 8 bases. This CDR3 is 12 amino acids long. The germline V gene has CDR1 MDHEN and CDR2 SYDVKM. The DNA of the CDR3 is TGTGCCACCACGCGGGGGGTGTACGAGCTGTACTTC. It encodes CATTRGVYELYF.

This clonotype was counted at least ten times. The V and J genes are TRBV6-2 or TRBV6-3 and TRBJ2-5; TRBD1 agrees at 7 bases. Germline V gene data show CDR1 as MNHEY and CDR2 as SVGEGT. The CDR3 totals 14 residues. V shed 6 bases and J 1 base; nucleotides not matched to a gene: 5. The CDR3 loop reads CASSQQGIQETQYF. DNA for the CDR3: TGTGCCAGCAGCCAACAGGGGATCCAAGAGACCCAGTACTTC.

The sample holds many counts of this clonotype. In DNA form, the CDR3 reads TGTGCCAGCAGTTACGCGACAGGGAATCAGCCCCAGCATTTT. Its translation: CASSYATGNQPQHF. The chain carries TRBV6-6 and TRBJ1-5; 7 bases align to TRBD1. The CDR3 contains 14 residues. Germline values: CDR1 MNHNY, CDR2 SVGAGI (reference sequence). After removal of 2 bases from V and 4 bases from J, the junction contained 2 bases not matched to a gene.

This clonotype was found a few times. The V and J genes are TRBV28 and TRBJ2-7, with 8 nucleotides matching TRBD1. Per germline, CDR1 MDHEN and CDR2 SYDVKM. There are 13 residues in the CDR3. The trim removed 11 bases at V and 5 bases at J, leaving 11 bases unmatched. DNA for the CDR3: TGTGCCGCTAAGGGACGGGACAGGAACGAGCAGTACTTC. Its translation is CAAKGRDRNEQYF.

This clonotype was found once. Relative to the germline gene, one junction end is altered; a read error may explain this. J is TRBJ2-4 and V is TRBV30; possibly TRBD2 for D (6 bases). The germline V gene encodes CDR1 GTSNPN and CDR2 SVGIG (reference sequence). There are 15 residues in the CDR3. The CDR3 coding sequence is TGTGCCTGGAGTAGTGGAGGGACGCCTCTAAACATTCAGTATTTC. Translation gives CAWSSGGTPLNIQYF.

The chain has TRBV7-8 and TRBJ2-7; D not certain. V lost 1 base, J lost 13 bases, and 14 bases lay in between. There are 12 residues in the CDR3. The germline gives CDR1 SGHVS, CDR2 FQNEAQ. CDR3 amino acids: CASSLVPYEYYF. CDR3 bases: TGTGCCAGCAGCTTAGTGCCCTACGAGTACTACTTC.

Regarding this clonotype: Given the absence of the conserved phenylalanine or tryptophan at the CDR3 end, a read error is likely. The chain carries TRBV10-3 and TRBJ2-7; 7 bases are shared with TRBD1. The CDR3 totals 15 residues. The ends lost 5 bases at V and 0 bases at J; junction bases unmatched: 7. Per germline, CDR1 ENHRY and CDR2 SYGVKD. The CDR3 sequence is CAISPGTVNSYEQYL. The CDR3 bases are TGTGCCATCAGTCCCGGGACAGTGAACTCCTACGAGCAGTACTTA.